This paragraph covers one TCR beta chain sequence. Germline V lookup: CDR1 MNHEY, CDR2 SVGAGI. V was clipped by 8 bases and J by 4 bases; unmatched bases: 6. CDR3 length equals 15 residues. The data derive from a study of T cell responses to AZD1222 COVID-19 vaccine. Researchers grouped second doses given at about 4 or about 12 weeks into one pool. The repertoire was sequenced with immunoSEQ multiplex PCR; TCRdb's copy has only in-frame clones and lacks some. The sample consists of about 94,000 clones, around 85% of them appearing once. The V gene is TRBV6-5, the J gene TRBJ2-5, with 14 bases identical to TRBD2. The input for sequencing was peripheral blood, taken 28 days after the second AZD1222 dose. The receptor's source is an adult who received the AZD1222 COVID-19 vaccine. The CDR3 sequence is CASSTSGGASETQYF. In DNA, the CDR3 is TGTGCCAGCTCGACTAGCGGGGGGGCTTCAGAGACCCAGTACTTC.